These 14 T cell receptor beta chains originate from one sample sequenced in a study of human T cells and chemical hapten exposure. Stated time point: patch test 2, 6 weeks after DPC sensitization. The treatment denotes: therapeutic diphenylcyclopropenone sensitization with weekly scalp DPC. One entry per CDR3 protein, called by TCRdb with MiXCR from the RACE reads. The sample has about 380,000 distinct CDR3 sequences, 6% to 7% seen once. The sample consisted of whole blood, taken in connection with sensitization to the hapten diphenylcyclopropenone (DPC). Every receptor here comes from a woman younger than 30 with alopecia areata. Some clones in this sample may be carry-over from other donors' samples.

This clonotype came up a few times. Here the CDR3 reads CASSLPTGNYGYTF. CDR3 in DNA: TGTGCCAGCAGTCTCCCGACAGGGAACTATGGCTACACCTTC. V usage is TRBV6-1 and J usage is TRBJ1-2, with 7 positions matching TRBD1. The V gene end was trimmed by 5 bases and the J gene end by 2 bases; junction bases not matched to a gene: 5. Looked up from germline, CDR1 is MNHNS and CDR2 is SASEGT. This CDR3 is 14 amino acids long.

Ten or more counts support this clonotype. The DNA for the CDR3 is TGCGCCAGCAGCCAAGTGTCCGGAGCTTTGAACACTGAAGCTTTCTTT. Its translation: CASSQVSGALNTEAFF. The rearrangement links TRBV4-3 to TRBJ1-1; D is ambiguous. CDR3 length: 16 residues. The V end was cut by 1 base, the J end by 0 bases, with 12 bases between. CDR1 is LGHNA and CDR2 is YSLEER in the germline V gene.

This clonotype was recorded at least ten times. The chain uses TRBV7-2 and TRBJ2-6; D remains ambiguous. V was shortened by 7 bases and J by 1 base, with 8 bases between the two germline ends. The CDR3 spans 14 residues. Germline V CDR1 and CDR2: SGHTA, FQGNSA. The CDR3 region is CASKLGSGANVLTF. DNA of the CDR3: TGTGCCAGCAAATTGGGGTCTGGGGCCAACGTCCTGACTTTC. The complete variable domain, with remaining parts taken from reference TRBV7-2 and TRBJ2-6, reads GAGVSQSPSNKVTEKGKDVELRCDPISGHTALYWYRQSLGQGLEFLIYFQGNSAPDKSGLPSDRFSAERTGGSVSTLTIQRTQQEDSAVYLCASKLGSGANVLTFGAGSRLTVL.

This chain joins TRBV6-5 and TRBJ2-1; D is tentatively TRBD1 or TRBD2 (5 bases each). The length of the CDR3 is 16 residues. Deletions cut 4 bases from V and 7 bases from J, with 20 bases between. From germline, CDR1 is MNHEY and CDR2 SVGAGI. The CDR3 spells CASSWWRGELYNEQFF. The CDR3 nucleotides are TGTGCCAGCAGTTGGTGGAGAGGGGAGCTATATAATGAGCAGTTCTTC.

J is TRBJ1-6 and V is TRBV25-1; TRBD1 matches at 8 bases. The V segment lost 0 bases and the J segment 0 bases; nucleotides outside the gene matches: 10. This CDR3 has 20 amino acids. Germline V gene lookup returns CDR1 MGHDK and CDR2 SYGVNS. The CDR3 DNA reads TGTGCCAGCAGTGAATACGCCGGACAGGGAAGAAGCTCCTATAATTCACCCCTCCACTTT. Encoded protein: CASSEYAGQGRSSYNSPLHF.

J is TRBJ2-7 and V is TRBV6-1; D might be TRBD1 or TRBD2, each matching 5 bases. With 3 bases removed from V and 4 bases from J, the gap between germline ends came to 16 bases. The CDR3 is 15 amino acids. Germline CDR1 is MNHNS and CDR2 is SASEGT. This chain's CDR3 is CASSDAGTAPYEQYF. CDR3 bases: TGTGCCAGCAGTGATGCCGGGACGGCCCCTTACGAGCAGTACTTC.

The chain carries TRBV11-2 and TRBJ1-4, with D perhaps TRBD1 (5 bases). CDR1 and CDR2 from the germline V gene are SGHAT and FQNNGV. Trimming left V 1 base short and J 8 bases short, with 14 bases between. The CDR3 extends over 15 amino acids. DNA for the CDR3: TGTGCCAGCAGCTTAGTCCTGGGGACTACGGAAAAACTGTTTTTT. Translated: CASSLVLGTTEKLFF.

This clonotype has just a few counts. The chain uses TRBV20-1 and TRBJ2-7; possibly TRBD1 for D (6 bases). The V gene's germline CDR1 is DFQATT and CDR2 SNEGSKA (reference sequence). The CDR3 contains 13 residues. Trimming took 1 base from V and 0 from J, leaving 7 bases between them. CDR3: CSARGDTSYEQYF. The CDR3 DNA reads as TGCAGTGCTAGAGGGGACACCTCCTACGAGCAGTACTTC.

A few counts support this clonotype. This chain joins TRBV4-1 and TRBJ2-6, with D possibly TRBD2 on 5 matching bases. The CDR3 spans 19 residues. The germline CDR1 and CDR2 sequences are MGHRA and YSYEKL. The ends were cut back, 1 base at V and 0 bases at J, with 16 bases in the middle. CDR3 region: CASSQGKARTSSGANVLTF. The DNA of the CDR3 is TGCGCCAGCAGCCAAGGAAAGGCGCGAACTAGCTCTGGGGCCAACGTCCTGACTTTC.

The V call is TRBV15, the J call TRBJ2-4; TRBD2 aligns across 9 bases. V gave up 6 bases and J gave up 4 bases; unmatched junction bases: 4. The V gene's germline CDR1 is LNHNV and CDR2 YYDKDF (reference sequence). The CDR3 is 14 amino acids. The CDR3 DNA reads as TGTGCCACCAGGCGGGGGGGCTCTAAAAACATTCAGTACTTC. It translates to CATRRGGSKNIQYF.

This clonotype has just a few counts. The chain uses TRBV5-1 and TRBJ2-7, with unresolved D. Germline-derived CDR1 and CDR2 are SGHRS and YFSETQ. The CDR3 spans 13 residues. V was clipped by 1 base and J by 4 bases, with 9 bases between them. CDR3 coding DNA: TGCGCCAGCAGCTTGCCCAACGAATACGAGCAGTACTTC. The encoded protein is CASSLPNEYEQYF.

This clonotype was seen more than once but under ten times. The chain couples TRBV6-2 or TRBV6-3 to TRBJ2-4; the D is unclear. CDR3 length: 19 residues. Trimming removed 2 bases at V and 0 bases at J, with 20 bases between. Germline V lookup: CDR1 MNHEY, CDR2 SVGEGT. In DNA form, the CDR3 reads TGTGCCAGCAGTTACGGCGAGCACACCGTGCGACTAGCCAAAAACATTCAGTACTTC. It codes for CASSYGEHTVRLAKNIQYF.

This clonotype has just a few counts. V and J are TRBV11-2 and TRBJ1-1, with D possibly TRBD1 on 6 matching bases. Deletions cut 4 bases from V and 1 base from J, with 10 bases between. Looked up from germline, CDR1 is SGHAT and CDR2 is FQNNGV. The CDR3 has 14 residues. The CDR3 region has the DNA TGTGCCAGCAGCTCCGGACAGTGGAACACTGAAGCTTTCTTT. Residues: CASSSGQWNTEAFF.

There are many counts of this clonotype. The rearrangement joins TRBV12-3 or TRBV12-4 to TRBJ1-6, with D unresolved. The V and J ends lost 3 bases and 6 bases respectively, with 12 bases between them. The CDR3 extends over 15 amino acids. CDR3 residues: CASSFSLGPNSPLHF. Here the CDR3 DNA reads TGTGCCAGCAGTTTCTCTTTGGGCCCTAATTCACCCCTCCACTTT.